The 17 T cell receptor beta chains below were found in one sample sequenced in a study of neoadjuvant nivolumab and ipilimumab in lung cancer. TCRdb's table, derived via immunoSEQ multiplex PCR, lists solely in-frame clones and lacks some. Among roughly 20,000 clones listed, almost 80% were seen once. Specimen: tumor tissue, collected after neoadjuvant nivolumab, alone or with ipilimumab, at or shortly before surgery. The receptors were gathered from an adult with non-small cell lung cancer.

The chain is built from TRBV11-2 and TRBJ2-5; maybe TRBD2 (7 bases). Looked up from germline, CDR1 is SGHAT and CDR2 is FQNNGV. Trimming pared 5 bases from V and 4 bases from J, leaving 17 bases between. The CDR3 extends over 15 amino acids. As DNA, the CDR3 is TGTGCCAGCAGCAGGGGGGGGGAGTCGCGAGAGACCCAGTACTTC. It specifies CASSRGGESRETQYF.

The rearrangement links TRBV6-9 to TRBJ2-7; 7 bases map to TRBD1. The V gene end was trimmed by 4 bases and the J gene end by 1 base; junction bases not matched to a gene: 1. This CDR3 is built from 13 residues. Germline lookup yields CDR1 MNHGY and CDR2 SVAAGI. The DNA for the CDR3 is TGTGCCAGCAGTTTGACAGGGTCCTACGAGCAGTACTTC. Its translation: CASSLTGSYEQYF.

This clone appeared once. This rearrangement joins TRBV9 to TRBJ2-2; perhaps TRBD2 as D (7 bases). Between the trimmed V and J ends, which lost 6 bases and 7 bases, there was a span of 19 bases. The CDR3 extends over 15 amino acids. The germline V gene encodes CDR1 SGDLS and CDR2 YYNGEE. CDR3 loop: CASKATGGPNGELFF. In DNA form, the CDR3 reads TGTGCCAGCAAAGCGACCGGGGGGCCCAACGGGGAGCTGTTTTTT.

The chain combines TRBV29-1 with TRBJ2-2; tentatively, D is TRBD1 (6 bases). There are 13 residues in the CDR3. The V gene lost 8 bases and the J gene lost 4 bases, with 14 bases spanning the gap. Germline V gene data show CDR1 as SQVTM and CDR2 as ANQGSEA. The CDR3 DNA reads TGCAGCACCCGACAGGTTAGCACCGGGGAGCTGTTTTTT. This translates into CSTRQVSTGELFF.

CDR3 region: CASSPRGTIGGVRGEQYF. CDR3 sequence (DNA): TGTGCCAGCTCACCCAGAGGAACGATAGGGGGCGTACGAGGGGAGCAGTACTTC. This rearrangement joins TRBV18 to TRBJ2-7, with 7 nucleotides matching TRBD1. Germline CDR1 reads KGHSH; CDR2 reads LQKENI. The CDR3 sequence is 18 residues long. V lost 3 bases and J lost 7; bases outside the gene matches: 21.

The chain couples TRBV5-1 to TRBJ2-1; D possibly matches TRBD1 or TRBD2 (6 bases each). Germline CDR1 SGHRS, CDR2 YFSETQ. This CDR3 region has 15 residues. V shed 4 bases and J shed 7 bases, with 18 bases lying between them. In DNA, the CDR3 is TGCGCCAGCAGCCCCGACAGGAGGGAGTCTAATGAGCAGTTCTTC. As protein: CASSPDRRESNEQFF.

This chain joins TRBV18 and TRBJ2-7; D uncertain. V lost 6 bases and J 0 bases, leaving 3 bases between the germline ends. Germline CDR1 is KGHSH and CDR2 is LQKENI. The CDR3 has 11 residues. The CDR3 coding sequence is TGTGCCAGCTCGGACTCCTACGAGCAGTACTTC. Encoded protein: CASSDSYEQYF. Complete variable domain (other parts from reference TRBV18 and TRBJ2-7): NAGVMQNPRHLVRRRGQEARLRCSPMKGHSHVYWYRQLPEEGLKFMVYLQKENIIDESGMPKERFSAEFPKEGPSILRIQQVVRGDSAAYFCASSDSYEQYFGPGTRLTVT.

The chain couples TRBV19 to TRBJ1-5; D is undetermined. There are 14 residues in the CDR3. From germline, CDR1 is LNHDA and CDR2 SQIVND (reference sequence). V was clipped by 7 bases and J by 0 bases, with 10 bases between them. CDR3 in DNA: TGTGCCAGTAAGCAACAGAATAGCAATCAGCCCCAGCATTTT. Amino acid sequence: CASKQQNSNQPQHF.

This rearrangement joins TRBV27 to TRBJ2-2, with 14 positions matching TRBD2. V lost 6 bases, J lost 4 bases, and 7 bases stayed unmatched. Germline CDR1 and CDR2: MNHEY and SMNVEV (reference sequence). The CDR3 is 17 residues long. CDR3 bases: TGTGCCAGCAGCCGACTAGCGGGGGGGCGGGGCACCGGGGAGCTGTTTTTT. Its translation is CASSRLAGGRGTGELFF.

As DNA, the CDR3 is TGTGCCAGCAGCTTAGTATTTCTTAATGGGGCCCAGTACTTC. It specifies CASSLVFLNGAQYF. This sequence joins TRBV11-2 and TRBJ2-5; the D is unclear. Germline CDR1 reads SGHAT; CDR2 reads FQNNGV. Trimming left V 1 base short and J 9 bases short, with 15 bases between. The CDR3 has 14 amino acids.

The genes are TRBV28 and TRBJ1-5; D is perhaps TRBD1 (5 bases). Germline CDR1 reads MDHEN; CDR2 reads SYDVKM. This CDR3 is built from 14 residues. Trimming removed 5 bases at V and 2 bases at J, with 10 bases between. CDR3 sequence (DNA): TGTGCCAGCAGTGCAGGGACGGGCAATCAGCCCCAGCATTTT. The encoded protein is CASSAGTGNQPQHF.

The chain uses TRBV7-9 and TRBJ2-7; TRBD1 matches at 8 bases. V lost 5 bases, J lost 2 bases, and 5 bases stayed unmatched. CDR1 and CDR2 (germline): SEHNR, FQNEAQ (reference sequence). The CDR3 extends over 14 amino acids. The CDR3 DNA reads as TGTGCCAGCAGCCGTGGGGACAGGCCCTACGAGCAGTACTTC. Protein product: CASSRGDRPYEQYF.

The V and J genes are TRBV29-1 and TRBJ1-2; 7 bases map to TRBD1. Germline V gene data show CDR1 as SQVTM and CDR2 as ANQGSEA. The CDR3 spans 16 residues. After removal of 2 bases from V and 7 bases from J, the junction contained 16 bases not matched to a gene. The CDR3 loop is CSVESRGTRGSRGYTF. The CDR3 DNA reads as TGCAGCGTTGAATCGAGGGGGACCAGGGGGTCTCGTGGCTACACCTTC.

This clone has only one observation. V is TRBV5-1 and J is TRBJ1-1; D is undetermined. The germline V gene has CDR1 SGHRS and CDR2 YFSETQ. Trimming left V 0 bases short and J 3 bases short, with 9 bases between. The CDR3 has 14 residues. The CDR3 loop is CASSLVRIDTEAFF. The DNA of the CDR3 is TGCGCCAGCAGCTTGGTCCGAATCGACACTGAAGCTTTCTTT. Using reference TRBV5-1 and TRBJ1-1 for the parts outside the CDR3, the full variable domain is KAGVTQTPRYLIKTRGQQVTLSCSPISGHRSVSWYQQTPGQGLQFLFEYFSETQRNKGNFPGRFSGRQFSNSRSEMNVSTLELGDSALYLCASSLVRIDTEAFFGQGTRLTVV.

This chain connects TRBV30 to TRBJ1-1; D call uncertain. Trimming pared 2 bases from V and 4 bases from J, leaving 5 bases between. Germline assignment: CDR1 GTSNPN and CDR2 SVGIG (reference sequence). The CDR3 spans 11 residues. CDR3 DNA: TGTGCCTGGAGTTCCATCACTGAAGCTTTCTTT. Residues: CAWSSITEAFF. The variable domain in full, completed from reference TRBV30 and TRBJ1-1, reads SQTIHQWPATLVQPVGSPLSLECTVEGTSNPNLYWYRQAAGRGLQLLFYSVGIGQISSEVPQNLSASRPQDRQFILSSKKLLLSDSGFYLCAWSSITEAFFGQGTRLTVV.

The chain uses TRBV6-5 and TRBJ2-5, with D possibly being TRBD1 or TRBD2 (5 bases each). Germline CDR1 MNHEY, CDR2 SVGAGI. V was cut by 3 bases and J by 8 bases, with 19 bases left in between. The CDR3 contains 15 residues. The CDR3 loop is CASSYGRGGRNTQYF. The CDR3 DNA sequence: TGTGCCAGCAGTTATGGAAGGGGTGGGAGAAATACCCAGTACTTC.

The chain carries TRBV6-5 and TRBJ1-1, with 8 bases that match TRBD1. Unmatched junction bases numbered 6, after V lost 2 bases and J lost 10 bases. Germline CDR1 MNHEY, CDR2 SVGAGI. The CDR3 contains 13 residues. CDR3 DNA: TGTGCCAGCAGTTACACCGGACAGGGAGCAGCTTTCTTT. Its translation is CASSYTGQGAAFF.